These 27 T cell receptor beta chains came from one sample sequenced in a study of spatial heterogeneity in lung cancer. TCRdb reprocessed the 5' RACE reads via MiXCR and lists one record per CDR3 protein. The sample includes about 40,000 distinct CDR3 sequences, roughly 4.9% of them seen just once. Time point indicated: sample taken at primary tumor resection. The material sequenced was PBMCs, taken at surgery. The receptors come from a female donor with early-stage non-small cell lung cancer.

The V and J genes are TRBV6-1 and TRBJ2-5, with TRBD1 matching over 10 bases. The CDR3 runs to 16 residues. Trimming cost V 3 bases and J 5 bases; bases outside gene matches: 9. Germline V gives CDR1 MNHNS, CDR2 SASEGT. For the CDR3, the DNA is TGTGCCAGCAGTGACGGGACAGGGGCGCTGTGGGAGACCCAGTACTTC. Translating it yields CASSDGTGALWETQYF.

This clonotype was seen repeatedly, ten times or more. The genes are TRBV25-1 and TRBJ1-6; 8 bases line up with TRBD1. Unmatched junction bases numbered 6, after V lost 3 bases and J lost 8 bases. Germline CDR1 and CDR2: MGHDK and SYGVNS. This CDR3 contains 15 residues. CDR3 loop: CASSDPRQGYSPLHF. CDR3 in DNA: TGTGCCAGCAGTGACCCCAGACAGGGGTATTCACCCCTCCACTTT.

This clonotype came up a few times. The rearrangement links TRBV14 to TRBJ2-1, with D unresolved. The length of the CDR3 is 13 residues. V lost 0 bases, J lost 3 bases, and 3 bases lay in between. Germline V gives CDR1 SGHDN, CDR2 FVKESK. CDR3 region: CASSQDFYNEQFF. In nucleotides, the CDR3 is TGTGCCAGCAGCCAAGACTTCTACAATGAGCAGTTCTTC. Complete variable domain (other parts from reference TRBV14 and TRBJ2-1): EAGVTQFPSHSVIEKGQTVTLRCDPISGHDNLYWYRRVMGKEIKFLLHFVKESKQDESGMPNNRFLAERTGGTYSTLKVQPAELEDSGVYFCASSQDFYNEQFFGPGTRLTVL.

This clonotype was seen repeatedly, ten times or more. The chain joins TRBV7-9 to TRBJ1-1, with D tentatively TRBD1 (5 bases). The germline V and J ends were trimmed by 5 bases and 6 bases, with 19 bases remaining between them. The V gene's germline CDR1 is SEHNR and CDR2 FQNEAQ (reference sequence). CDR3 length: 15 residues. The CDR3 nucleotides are TGTGCCAGCAGCCCGAACATGAACCGGGACGCTGAAGCTTTCTTT. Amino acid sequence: CASSPNMNRDAEAFF.

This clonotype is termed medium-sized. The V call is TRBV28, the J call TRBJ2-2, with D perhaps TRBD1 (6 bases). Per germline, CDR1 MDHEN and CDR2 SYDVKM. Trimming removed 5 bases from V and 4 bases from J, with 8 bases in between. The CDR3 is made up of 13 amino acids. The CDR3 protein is CASSLQGTGELFF. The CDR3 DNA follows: TGTGCCAGCAGTCTACAGGGCACCGGGGAGCTGTTTTTT. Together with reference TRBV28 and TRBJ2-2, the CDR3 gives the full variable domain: DVKVTQSSRYLVKRTGEKVFLECVQDMDHENMFWYRQDPGLGLRLIYFSYDVKMKEKGDIPEGYSVSREKKERFSLILESASTNQTSMYLCASSLQGTGELFFGEGSRLTVL.

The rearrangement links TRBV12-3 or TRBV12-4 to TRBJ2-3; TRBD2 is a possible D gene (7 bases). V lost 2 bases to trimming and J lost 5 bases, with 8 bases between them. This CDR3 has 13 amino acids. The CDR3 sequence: CASSLRGGDTQYF. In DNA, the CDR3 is TGTGCCAGCAGTTTAAGGGGGGGAGATACGCAGTATTTT.

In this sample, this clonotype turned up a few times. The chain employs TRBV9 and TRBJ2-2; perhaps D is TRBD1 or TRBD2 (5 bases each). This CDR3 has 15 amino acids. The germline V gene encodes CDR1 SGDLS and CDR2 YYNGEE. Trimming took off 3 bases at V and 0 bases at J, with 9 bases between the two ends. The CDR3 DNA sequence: TGTGCCAGCAGCGCTGGGACGGCGAACACCGGGGAGCTGTTTTTT. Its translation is CASSAGTANTGELFF.

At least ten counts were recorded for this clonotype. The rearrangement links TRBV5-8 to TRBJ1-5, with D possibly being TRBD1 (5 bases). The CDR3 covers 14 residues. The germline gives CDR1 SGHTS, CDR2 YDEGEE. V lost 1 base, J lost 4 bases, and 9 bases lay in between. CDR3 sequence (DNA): TGTGCCAGCAGCTTGCGACAGAAAAATCAGCCCCAGCATTTT. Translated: CASSLRQKNQPQHF. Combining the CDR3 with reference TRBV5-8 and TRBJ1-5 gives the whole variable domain EAGVTQSPTHLIKTRGQQATLRCSPISGHTSVYWYQQALGLGLQFLLWYDEGEERNRGNFPPRFSGRQFPNYSSELNVNALELEDSALYLCASSLRQKNQPQHFGDGTRLSIL.

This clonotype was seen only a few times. CDR3 region: CASSLTQGFVEQYF. CDR3 nucleotides: TGTGCCAGCAGCTTAACACAGGGGTTTGTCGAGCAGTACTTC. The chain combines TRBV7-9 with TRBJ2-7, with 7 bases that match TRBD1. The germline gives CDR1 SEHNR, CDR2 FQNEAQ (reference sequence). The CDR3 sequence is 14 residues long. Unmatched junction bases numbered 7, after V lost 2 bases and J lost 6 bases.

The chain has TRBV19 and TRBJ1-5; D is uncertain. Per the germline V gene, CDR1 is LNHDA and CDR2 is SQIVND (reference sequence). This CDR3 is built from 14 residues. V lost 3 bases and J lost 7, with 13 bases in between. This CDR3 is CASSISPPGQPQHF. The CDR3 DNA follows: TGTGCCAGTAGTATTTCCCCCCCGGGGCAGCCCCAGCATTTT.

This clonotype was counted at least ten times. The CDR3 protein is CASSQGEAGQREQFF. CDR3 in DNA: TGTGCCAGCAGTCAGGGAGAGGCTGGACAAAGGGAGCAGTTCTTC. The genes are TRBV2 and TRBJ2-1; perhaps D is TRBD1 or TRBD2 (5 bases each). CDR3 length: 15 amino acids. The germline V gene has CDR1 SNHLY and CDR2 FYNNEI. V lost 5 bases and J lost 10, with 21 bases in between.

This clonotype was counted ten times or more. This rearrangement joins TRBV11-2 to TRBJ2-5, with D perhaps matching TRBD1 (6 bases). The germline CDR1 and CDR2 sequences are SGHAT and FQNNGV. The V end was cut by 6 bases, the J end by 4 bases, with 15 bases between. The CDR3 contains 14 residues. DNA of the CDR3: TGTGCCAGCAGATCCCTCAGGGGATTAGAGACCCAGTACTTC. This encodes CASRSLRGLETQYF.

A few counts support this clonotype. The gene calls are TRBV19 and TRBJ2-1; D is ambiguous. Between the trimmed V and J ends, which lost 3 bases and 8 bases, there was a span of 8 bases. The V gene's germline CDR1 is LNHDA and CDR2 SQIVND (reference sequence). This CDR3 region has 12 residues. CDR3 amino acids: CASSMISDEQFF. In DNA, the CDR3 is TGTGCCAGTAGTATGATTTCGGATGAGCAGTTCTTC.

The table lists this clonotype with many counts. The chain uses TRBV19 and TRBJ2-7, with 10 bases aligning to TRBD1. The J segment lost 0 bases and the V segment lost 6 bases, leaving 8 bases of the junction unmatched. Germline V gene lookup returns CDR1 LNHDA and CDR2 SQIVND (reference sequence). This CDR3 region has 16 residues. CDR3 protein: CASSRGDRGFSYEQYF. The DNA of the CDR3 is TGTGCCAGTAGCCGAGGGGACAGGGGCTTCTCCTACGAGCAGTACTTC.

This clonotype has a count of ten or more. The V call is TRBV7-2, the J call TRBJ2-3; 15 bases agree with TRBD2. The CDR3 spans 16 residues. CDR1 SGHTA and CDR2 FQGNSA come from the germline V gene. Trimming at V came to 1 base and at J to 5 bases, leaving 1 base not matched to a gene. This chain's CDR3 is CASSLGTSGGVDTQYF. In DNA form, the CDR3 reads TGTGCCAGCAGCTTAGGGACTAGCGGGGGGGTAGATACGCAGTATTTT.

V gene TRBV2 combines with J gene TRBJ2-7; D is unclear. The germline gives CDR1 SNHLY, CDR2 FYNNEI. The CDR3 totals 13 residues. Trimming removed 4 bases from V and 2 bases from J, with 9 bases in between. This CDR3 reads CASSGNLPYEQYF. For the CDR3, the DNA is TGTGCCAGCAGTGGTAATCTTCCCTACGAGCAGTACTTC.

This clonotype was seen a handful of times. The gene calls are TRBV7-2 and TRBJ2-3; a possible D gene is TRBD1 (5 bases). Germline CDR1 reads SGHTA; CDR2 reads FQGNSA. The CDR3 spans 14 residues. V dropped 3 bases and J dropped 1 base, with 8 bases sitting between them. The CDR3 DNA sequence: TGTGCCAGCAGCTTTCAGGGTGGCACAGATACGCAGTATTTT. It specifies CASSFQGGTDTQYF.

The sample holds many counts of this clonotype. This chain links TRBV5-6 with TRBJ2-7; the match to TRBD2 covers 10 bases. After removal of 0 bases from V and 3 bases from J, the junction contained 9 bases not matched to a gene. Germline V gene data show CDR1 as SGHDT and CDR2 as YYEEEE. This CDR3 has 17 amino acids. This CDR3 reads CASSLVLAGVLSYEQYF. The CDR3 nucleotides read TGTGCCAGCAGCTTGGTCCTAGCGGGGGTGTTAAGCTACGAGCAGTACTTC.

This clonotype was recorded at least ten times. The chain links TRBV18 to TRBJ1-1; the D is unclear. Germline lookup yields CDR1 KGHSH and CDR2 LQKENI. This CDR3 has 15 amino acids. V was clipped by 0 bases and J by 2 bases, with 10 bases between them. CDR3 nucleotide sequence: TGTGCCAGCTCACCACCGAAGGGTCCTAACACTGAAGCTTTCTTT. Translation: CASSPPKGPNTEAFF.

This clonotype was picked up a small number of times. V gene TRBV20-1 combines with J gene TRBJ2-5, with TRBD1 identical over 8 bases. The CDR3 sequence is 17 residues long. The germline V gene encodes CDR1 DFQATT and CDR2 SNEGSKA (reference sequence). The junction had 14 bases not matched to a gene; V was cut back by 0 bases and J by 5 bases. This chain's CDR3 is CSARDLRQGAPRETQYF. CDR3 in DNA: TGCAGTGCTAGAGATCTGAGGCAGGGGGCGCCGAGGGAGACCCAGTACTTC.

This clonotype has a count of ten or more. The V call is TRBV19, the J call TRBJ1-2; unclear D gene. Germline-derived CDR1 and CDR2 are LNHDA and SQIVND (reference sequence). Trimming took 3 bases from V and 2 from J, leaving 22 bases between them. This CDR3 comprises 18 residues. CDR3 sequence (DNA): TGTGCCAGTAGTATTATTCGGGCAGGCCTATTATCCAACTATGGCTACACCTTC. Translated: CASSIIRAGLLSNYGYTF.

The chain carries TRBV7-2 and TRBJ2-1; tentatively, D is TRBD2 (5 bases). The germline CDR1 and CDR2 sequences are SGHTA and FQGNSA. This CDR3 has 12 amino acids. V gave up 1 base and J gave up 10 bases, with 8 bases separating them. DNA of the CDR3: TGTGCCAGCAGCTTAGGTCCGGGGGAGCAGTTCTTC. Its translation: CASSLGPGEQFF.

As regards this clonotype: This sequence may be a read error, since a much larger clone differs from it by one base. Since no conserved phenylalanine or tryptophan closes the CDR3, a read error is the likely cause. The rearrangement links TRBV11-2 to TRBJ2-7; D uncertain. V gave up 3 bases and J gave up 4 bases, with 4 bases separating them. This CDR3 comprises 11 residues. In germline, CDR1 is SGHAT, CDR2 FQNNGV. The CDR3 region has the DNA TGTGCCAGCAGCTTCATGTACGAGCAGTACCTC. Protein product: CASSFMYEQYL.

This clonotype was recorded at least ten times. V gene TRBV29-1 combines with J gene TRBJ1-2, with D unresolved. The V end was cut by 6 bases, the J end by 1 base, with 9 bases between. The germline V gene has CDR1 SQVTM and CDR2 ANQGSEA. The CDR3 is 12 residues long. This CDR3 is CSVWGLNYGYTF. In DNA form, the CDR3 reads TGCAGCGTATGGGGTCTTAACTATGGCTACACCTTC.

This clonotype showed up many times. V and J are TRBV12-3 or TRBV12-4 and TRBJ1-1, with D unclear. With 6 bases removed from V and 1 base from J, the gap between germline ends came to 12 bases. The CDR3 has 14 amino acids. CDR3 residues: CASSPWYPNTEAFF. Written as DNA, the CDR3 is TGTGCCAGCAGCCCCTGGTACCCGAACACTGAAGCTTTCTTT.

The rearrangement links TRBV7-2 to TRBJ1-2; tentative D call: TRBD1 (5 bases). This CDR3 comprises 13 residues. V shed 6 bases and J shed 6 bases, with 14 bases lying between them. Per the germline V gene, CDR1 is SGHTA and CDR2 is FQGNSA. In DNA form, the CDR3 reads TGTGCCAGCAGGGACTCTGGGGGTCATGGCTACACCTTC. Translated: CASRDSGGHGYTF.

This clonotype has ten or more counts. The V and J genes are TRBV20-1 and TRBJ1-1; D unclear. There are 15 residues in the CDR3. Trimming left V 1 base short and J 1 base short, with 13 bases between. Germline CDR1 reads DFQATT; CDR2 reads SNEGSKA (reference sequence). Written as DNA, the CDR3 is TGCAGTGCTAGAGTAAAGGCTTGGGGGAACACTGAAGCTTTCTTT. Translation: CSARVKAWGNTEAFF.